This T cell receptor (beta chain) is from a study of blood T cell repertoires in COVID-19. About the study: From the United States, Italy and Spain came samples of acute and convalescent COVID-19. PBMCs, B-cell-depleted T cells, or T cells were the source of the cDNA or gDNA that made up the material.

TCRdb keeps only in-frame clones here, not all; method: immunoSEQ multiplex PCR. This sample has approximately 300,000 clones, with approximately 90% found just once. Within the 2 weeks before study entry, each person in the exposed group met a COVID-19 case. V lost 4 bases to trimming and J lost 6 bases; unmatched junction nucleotides: 6. The CDR3 spans 15 residues. CDR1 and CDR2 (germline): SGHDT, YYEEEE. This chain connects TRBV5-6 to TRBJ1-5, with TRBD1 matching over 11 bases. The sequence derives from a woman aged 25 to 45 who had been exposed to COVID-19. Sequencing used PBMCs or T cells enriched from blood (not recorded which). In nucleotides, the CDR3 is TGTGCCAGCAGCATGGACAGGGGGCTGGGTCAGCCCCAGCATTTT. This gives the protein CASSMDRGLGQPQHF.